This is a list of T cell receptor beta chains from one sample in a study of blood T cell repertoires in COVID-19. The data were produced by immunoSEQ multiplex PCR, yet TCRdb's version contains in-frame clones alone and is incomplete. The table records under 200,000 clones, 85% to 90% of them present only once. Sequencing was performed on peripheral blood. The receptor set was obtained from a woman aged 70-85 years with COVID-19, enrolled during active disease. Both conserved end residues are part of each CDR3. D genes are given only for firm matches. Some rows have no size entry. The others give once, few or many, or a class for an expanded clone.

NA	NA	TRBV5-1	TRBJ2-1	CASSLDRANEQFF	TGCGCCAGCAGCTTGGACAGGGCCAATGAGCAGTTCTTC
NA	NA	TRBV5-5	TRBJ2-3	CASSLQGWGVGGTDTQYF	TGTGCCAGCAGCTTACAGGGATGGGGAGTAGGGGGCACAGATACGCAGTATTTT
many	NA	TRBV6-6	TRBJ2-2	CASSYTPQAELFF	TGTGCCAGCAGCTACACCCCCCAGGCGGAGCTGTTTTTT
NA	NA	TRBV18	TRBJ1-2	CASSPPNRVGGYTF	TGTGCCAGCTCACCACCGAACAGGGTCGGTGGCTACACCTTC
NA	NA	TRBV24-1	TRBJ2-2	CATSDMGGRSPGELFF	TGTGCCACCAGTGATATGGGAGGCCGGTCACCCGGGGAGCTGTTTTTT
NA	NA	TRBV6-5	TRBJ1-1	CASRGGTIYTEAFF	TGTGCCAGCAGGGGCGGGACCATCTACACTGAAGCTTTCTTT
NA	TRBD1	TRBV6-5	TRBJ2-2	CASRQTGGGTGELFF	TGTGCCAGCAGACAAACAGGGGGCGGGACCGGGGAGCTGTTTTTT
NA	NA	TRBV9	TRBJ1-1	CASSFTREGTEAFF	TGTGCCAGCAGCTTCACCAGGGAGGGCACTGAAGCTTTCTTT
NA	NA	TRBV20-1	TRBJ1-6	CSASSRHQLSYNSPLHF	TGCAGTGCTAGTTCCCGACACCAGCTTAGCTATAATTCACCCCTCCACTTT
NA	NA	TRBV18	TRBJ2-1	CASSPTGAPGTEQFF	TGTGCCAGCTCACCAACAGGCGCGCCAGGAACGGAGCAGTTCTTC
NA	NA	TRBV18	TRBJ2-7	CASSAGFSYEQYF	TGTGCCAGCTCAGCGGGATTCTCCTACGAGCAGTACTTC
NA	TRBD2	TRBV11-2	TRBJ2-3	CASSSVAGGRTQYF	TGTGCCAGCAGCTCCGTAGCGGGGGGGCGAACGCAGTATTTT
few	NA	TRBV6-2/TRBV6-3	TRBJ1-5	CASSYSIGQSDQPQHF	TGTGCCAGCAGTTACTCAATTGGACAGTCGGATCAGCCCCAGCATTTT
NA	NA	TRBV5-1	TRBJ2-5	CASSLGDRLETQYF	TGCGCCAGCAGCTTGGGTGACAGGTTAGAGACCCAGTACTTC
NA	TRBD2	TRBV5-4	TRBJ2-5	CASSLGLAGEETQYF	TGTGCCAGCAGCTTGGGTCTAGCGGGGGAAGAGACCCAGTACTTC
NA	NA	TRBV5-6	TRBJ2-1	CASSPEVVSYNEQFF	TGTGCCAGCAGCCCGGAGGTGGTCTCCTACAATGAGCAGTTCTTC
NA	TRBD1	TRBV5-1	TRBJ2-1	CASSLPGQGRDEQFF	TGCGCCAGCAGCCTACCGGGACAGGGGAGGGATGAGCAGTTCTTC
NA	TRBD2	TRBV27	TRBJ2-1	CASSSLAGGYNEQFF	TGTGCCAGCAGTTCCCTAGCGGGGGGATACAATGAGCAGTTCTTC
NA	TRBD1	TRBV10-3	TRBJ1-1	CAIQQGTNTEAFF	TGTGCCATACAACAGGGGACCAACACTGAAGCTTTCTTT
NA	TRBD1	TRBV5-1	TRBJ1-2	CASSLGGGQGNYGYTF	TGCGCCAGCAGCTTGGGAGGGGGACAGGGGAACTATGGCTACACCTTC
NA	NA	TRBV5-1	TRBJ1-1	CASSLGTANTEAFF	TGCGCCAGCAGCTTGGGGACAGCAAACACTGAAGCTTTCTTT
NA	TRBD1	TRBV19	TRBJ1-2	CASSTRQGTPSDYTF	TGTGCCAGTAGTACCCGACAGGGCACGCCCTCGGACTACACCTTC
NA	NA	TRBV7-2	TRBJ2-7	CASSPSAEEQYF	TGTGCCAGCAGCCCTAGCGCGGAAGAGCAGTACTTC
NA	NA	TRBV19	TRBJ2-2	CASSIPAATGELFF	TGTGCCAGTAGTATCCCCGCGGCCACCGGGGAGCTGTTTTTT
NA	NA	TRBV30	TRBJ1-2	CAWRLQGSANYGYTF	TGTGCCTGGAGACTACAGGGCTCTGCAAACTATGGCTACACCTTC
NA	TRBD2	TRBV15	TRBJ2-7	CATSRGGGLAGLSSYEQYF	TGTGCCACCAGCAGAGGGGGGGGACTAGCGGGTTTGAGCTCCTACGAGCAGTACTTC
once	NA	TRBV5-4	TRBJ2-5	CASSWNSGQETQYF	TGTGCCAGCAGCTGGAATAGCGGCCAAGAGACCCAGTACTTC
NA	TRBD1	TRBV5-4	TRBJ2-5	CASSFRGGARAGGRETQYF	TGTGCCAGCAGCTTCCGAGGAGGGGCGCGCGCAGGGGGCCGAGAGACCCAGTACTTC
NA	TRBD1	TRBV5-1	TRBJ1-2	CASSADRVGPYGYTF	TGCGCCAGCAGCGCTGACAGGGTGGGCCCATATGGCTACACCTTC
NA	TRBD1	TRBV28	TRBJ1-6	CASSLPRGRSPLHF	TGTGCCAGCAGTTTACCCAGGGGGAGGTCACCCCTCCACTTT
NA	TRBD1	TRBV6-1	TRBJ1-1	CASSEALWDRVRKVMAEAFF	TGTGCCAGCAGTGAAGCGCTTTGGGACAGGGTCAGAAAAGTAATGGCTGAAGCTTTCTTT
NA	NA	TRBV13	TRBJ1-1	CATARLRGSGTEAFF	TGTGCCACTGCAAGGCTCAGGGGCTCAGGGACTGAAGCTTTCTTT
NA	NA	TRBV15	TRBJ1-2	CATSGPQGLGYTF	TGTGCCACCAGCGGCCCACAGGGCCTTGGCTACACCTTC
NA	NA	TRBV15	TRBJ1-5	CATSRDPRYPQPQHF	TGTGCCACCAGCAGAGATCCCAGATATCCTCAGCCCCAGCATTTT
NA	TRBD1	TRBV7-6	TRBJ1-1	CASSTGTGGMNTEAFF	TGTGCCAGCAGCACAGGGACAGGGGGGATGAACACTGAAGCTTTCTTT
NA	TRBD1	TRBV3-1/TRBV3-2	TRBJ1-6	CASSRPGQGNSPLHF	TGTGCCAGCAGCCGGCCCGGACAGGGAAATTCACCCCTCCACTTT
NA	TRBD2	TRBV27	TRBJ2-6	CASSSAGTRGSGANVLTF	TGTGCCAGCAGTTCAGCCGGGACTAGGGGCTCTGGGGCCAACGTCCTGACTTTC
NA	TRBD2	TRBV7-9	TRBJ2-5	CASSFTAGGLRQETQYF	TGTGCCAGCAGCTTTACAGCGGGGGGGTTGCGCCAAGAGACCCAGTACTTC
NA	NA	TRBV6-1	TRBJ1-2	CASSEAGRIAYTF	TGTGCCAGCAGTGAAGCTGGCAGAATAGCCTACACCTTC
NA	NA	TRBV7-9	TRBJ2-1	CASSLASWESYNEQFF	TGTGCCAGCAGCTTAGCATCGTGGGAGTCCTACAATGAGCAGTTCTTC
once	TRBD1	TRBV6-6	TRBJ2-2	CASSYSGGGIGELFF	TGTGCCAGCAGTTACTCAGGGGGCGGCATCGGGGAGCTGTTTTTT
NA	NA	TRBV28	TRBJ1-2	CASSTNYGYTF	TGTGCCAGCAGTACAAACTATGGCTACACCTTC
NA	NA	TRBV5-1	TRBJ1-1	CASSPRQRNTEAFF	TGCGCCAGCAGCCCGAGACAGCGGAACACTGAAGCTTTCTTT
NA	NA	TRBV2	TRBJ1-4	CASRPRLENSEKLFF	TGTGCCAGCAGGCCCCGCTTGGAGAATTCGGAAAAACTGTTTTTT
NA	TRBD1	TRBV25-1	TRBJ1-3	CASSEVGDRAGNTIYF	TGTGCCAGCAGTGAAGTAGGGGACAGAGCGGGAAACACCATATATTTT
NA	NA	TRBV18	TRBJ1-4	CASSPQGRGNEKLFF	TGTGCCAGCTCACCACAGGGTAGGGGGAATGAAAAACTGTTTTTT
NA	NA	TRBV7-8	TRBJ2-2	CASSLGFSQGYTGELFF	TGTGCCAGCAGCTTAGGGTTCAGCCAGGGGTACACCGGGGAGCTGTTTTTT
NA	TRBD2	TRBV5-1	TRBJ2-1	CASSQTSGDYNEQFF	TGCGCCAGCAGCCAGACTAGCGGGGACTACAATGAGCAGTTCTTC
NA	NA	TRBV21-1	TRBJ2-1	CASSRDRVFHEQFF	TGTGCCAGCAGCCGGGACAGGGTATTTCATGAGCAGTTCTTC
NA	NA	TRBV5-1	TRBJ2-1	CASSFNLGGYNEQFF	TGCGCCAGCAGCTTCAATCTGGGGGGCTACAATGAGCAGTTCTTC
NA	TRBD1	TRBV6-5	TRBJ1-1	CASSHRGMNTEAFF	TGTGCCAGCAGTCACAGGGGAATGAACACTGAAGCTTTCTTT
NA	TRBD1	TRBV2	TRBJ1-5	CASKGGGNQPQHF	TGTGCCAGCAAAGGGGGCGGCAATCAGCCCCAGCATTTT
NA	TRBD1	TRBV2	TRBJ1-5	CASSETGGPQPQHF	TGTGCCAGCAGTGAAACAGGGGGCCCTCAGCCCCAGCATTTT
NA	TRBD2	TRBV10-1	TRBJ2-1	CASSDPRLAGGSNYNEQFF	TGCGCCAGCAGTGACCCGCGGCTAGCGGGGGGATCCAACTACAATGAGCAGTTCTTC
few	NA	TRBV7-7	TRBJ2-1	CASSHGFALNEQFF	TGTGCTAGCAGCCACGGTTTTGCTCTTAATGAGCAGTTCTTC
NA	NA	TRBV6-5	TRBJ2-7	CASSYSPGPYEQYF	TGTGCCAGCAGTTACTCACCAGGGCCCTACGAGCAGTACTTC